This T cell receptor (beta chain) was recovered during a study of cytomegalovirus exposure and HLA in healthy donors. Findings and limits, study-wide: Previous analysis showed most TCR beta V segments were productive about 90% or about 30% of the time. Researchers counted some 150 TCR beta chains as cytomegalovirus-associated. In terms of immune exposure information, only CMV serostatus was available.

About this clone itself: Its antigen is still unknown.

Both 60 Vbeta primers and 13 Jbeta primers went into the PCR. Original processing notes: The count from a later analysis was tens of millions of unique TCR beta chains, about 9.9 million of them shared. Produced via immunoSEQ multiplex PCR; TCRdb's table is partial and in-frame only. V and J calls plus clone size are reproduced from that table; the DNA served to infer D and trimming. Among around 150,000 clones, about three quarters were seen once, and the ten largest hold about 1.9%. CDR3 length: 14 residues. V lost 4 bases to trimming and J lost 7 bases; unmatched junction nucleotides: 9. The germline V gene encodes CDR1 SGHTA and CDR2 FQGNSA.

V is TRBV7-2 and J is TRBJ2-7, with 8 bases identical to TRBD2. This clonotype was sampled from a female donor in good health and CMV-seronegative. Material: PBMCs. In DNA form, the CDR3 reads TGTGCCAGCAGCTATTCGGGAGGGTTGGAAGAGCAGTACTTC. Its protein product is CASSYSGGLEEQYF.